This note documents a single T cell receptor beta chain sequence. These data are taken from a study of blood T cell repertoires in COVID-19. Study in general: Sources were T cells, B-cell-depleted T cells, or PBMCs; the material itself was cDNA or gDNA.

As originally analysed: Amplification of reference gene primers was used by the study to estimate nucleated cell counts. TCRdb's table, derived via immunoSEQ multiplex PCR, lists solely in-frame clones and lacks some. The DNA was the basis for D and trimming; V, J and clone size are from that table. Altogether roughly 100,000 clones are present, 70% to 90% being singletons, with the ten largest covering around 3.2%. Per the germline V gene, CDR1 is SEHNR and CDR2 is FQNEAQ (reference sequence). With 10 bases removed from V and 5 bases from J, the gap between germline ends came to 14 bases. The CDR3 has 12 residues.

The TCR comes from a human donor in a cohort sampled during active COVID-19. The sample consisted of peripheral blood. The chain recombines TRBV7-9 with TRBJ1-2, with a weak D call TRBD1 (6 bases). In DNA form, the CDR3 reads TGTGCCACGCGGGGGACACCTTATGGCTACACCTTC. Translation gives CATRGTPYGYTF.